Listed below are T cell receptor beta chains from one sample, sequenced in a study of technical replicates of blood from several donors. Produced via immunoSEQ multiplex PCR; TCRdb's table is partial and in-frame only. Found here are more than 65,000 clones, 85% to 95% of them singletons; the top ten hold roughly 0.37%. Sequencing was done on a sample of T cells isolated from PBMCs. Receptors were obtained from a human donor in good health. Each CDR3 is given with its conserved first and last residue.

j_call: TRBJ2-1; v_call: TRBV7-9; cdr3_aa: CASGGELTYNEQFF
j_call: TRBJ2-7; v_call: TRBV7-9; cdr3_aa: CASSLGQGGYEQYF
j_call: TRBJ2-1; v_call: TRBV7-3; cdr3_aa: CASSFLSSSPQFF
j_call: TRBJ1-1; v_call: TRBV5-4; cdr3_aa: CASSLARGGGTEAFF
j_call: TRBJ1-2; v_call: TRBV28; cdr3_aa: CASSSLWGDFSYGYTF
j_call: TRBJ2-2; v_call: TRBV30; cdr3_aa: CAWSVFQNTGELFF
j_call: TRBJ2-6; v_call: TRBV6-6; cdr3_aa: CASSYAVSSGANVLTF
j_call: TRBJ2-7; v_call: TRBV27; cdr3_aa: CASSWGGSYEQYF
j_call: TRBJ2-3; v_call: TRBV5-1; cdr3_aa: CASSNTGERADTQYF
j_call: TRBJ2-1; v_call: TRBV6-5; cdr3_aa: CASSQVAGAGQFF
j_call: TRBJ2-7; v_call: TRBV7-9; cdr3_aa: CASSLVTYEQYF
j_call: TRBJ2-3; v_call: TRBV18; cdr3_aa: CASSPGVAGDLMNSGTQYF
j_call: TRBJ2-1; v_call: TRBV2; cdr3_aa: CASGWEGDNEQFF
j_call: TRBJ2-7; v_call: TRBV27; cdr3_aa: CASRLAGGPYEQYF
j_call: TRBJ1-3; v_call: TRBV6-5; cdr3_aa: CATQGPGNTIYF
j_call: TRBJ2-2; v_call: TRBV7-9; cdr3_aa: CASSPGTVYTGELFF
j_call: TRBJ1-1; v_call: TRBV28; cdr3_aa: CASSSRTGRTEAFF